The T cell receptor beta chain under discussion was sequenced for a study of cytomegalovirus exposure and HLA in healthy donors. As concerns this clone: The antigen remains unidentified.

Findings and caveats of the study: Cytomegalovirus status, reportedly, was diagnosed with high specificity and sensitivity by the classifier. Rare TCR sequences dominated, though some public TCRs recurred in many donors.

Germline CDR1 ENHRY, CDR2 SYGVKD. The CDR3 extends over 14 amino acids. V lost 9 bases to trimming and J lost 0 bases, with 15 bases between them. The data were produced by immunoSEQ multiplex PCR, yet TCRdb's version contains in-frame clones alone and is incomplete. The sample has tens of thousands of clones, 94% seen once. V usage is TRBV10-3 and J usage is TRBJ2-7; the D gene is possibly TRBD1 (7 bases). The source material was PBMCs. The TCR sequence derives from a woman between 18 and 29 years old in good health and CMV-seronegative. CDR3 DNA sequence: TGTGCCATGAGGGCAGGGGGAGGCTCCTACGAGCAGTACTTC. It encodes CAMRAGGGSYEQYF.